This T cell receptor beta chain is drawn from a study of T cells in Graves' hyperthyroidism and ophthalmopathy. Study outcomes and limitations: Most thyroid clonotypes with frequency above 0.001 were detected in blood. Ophthalmopathy was identified by the model a median roughly six months ahead of onset.

The study left out patients who had uncontrolled infection, other autoimmune disease, pregnancy or lactation. Trimming removed 4 bases from V and 5 bases from J, with 16 bases in between. The CDR3 totals 14 residues. Germline-derived CDR1 and CDR2 are SGHRS and YFSETQ. This clonotype was found a few times. What it recognizes is unknown. Amplified TCR beta CDR3 regions came from RNA transcripts. The HTBI primer set drove a first-round RT-PCR of the TCR CDR3. TCRdb ran MiXCR on the multiplex PCR reads and lists one entry per CDR3 protein. The table includes hundreds of thousands of distinct CDR3 sequences, under 15% detected once.

This sequence was found in a woman aged 40 to 49 with Graves' ophthalmopathy. Sequencing used blood. This rearrangement joins TRBV5-1 to TRBJ2-7, with D perhaps being TRBD1 or TRBD2 (6 bases each). CDR3 bases: TGCGCCAGCAGCCCGTCAGGGGCGGGACACGAGCAGTACTTC. Its translation: CASSPSGAGHEQYF.